Listed below are T cell receptor beta chains from one sample, sequenced in a study of cytomegalovirus exposure and HLA in healthy donors. Generated by immunoSEQ multiplex PCR, the TCRdb table keeps only in-frame clones and is missing some. Reported are around 55,000 clones; the ten largest clones contain approximately 10%. The material sequenced was PBMCs. The receptors here all came from a man aged 50-60 years in good health and CMV-seropositive. Each CDR3 is given with its conserved first and last residue. The D gene is left open where the match is weak. The size of a clone is reported for some rows only, either as once, few or many, or as a class for expanded clones.

j_call clone_size v_call d_call cdr3_nt cdr3_aa
TRBJ2-1 . TRBV5-6 TRBD1 TGTGCCAGCAGCTGGACAGGTGAGCAGTTCTTC CASSWTGEQFF
TRBJ2-5 . TRBV25-1 TRBD1 TGTGCCAGCAGTGGTCACAGGGGGCGGGAGACCCAGTACTTC CASSGHRGRETQYF
TRBJ2-7 . TRBV6-6 TRBD1 TGTGCCAGCATCAATACCGGGACAGGGGCAGCCTACGAGCAGTACTTC CASINTGTGAAYEQYF
TRBJ2-7 . TRBV7-2 TRBD1 TGTGCCAGCAGCTCCACCGGGACAGGCTCCTACGAGCAGTACTTC CASSSTGTGSYEQYF
TRBJ1-1 . TRBV4-2 . TGTGCCAGCAGCCAGAACATGAACACTGAAGCTTTCTTT CASSQNMNTEAFF
TRBJ1-2 . TRBV28 . TGTGCCAGCAGTTTGAGGGGGTCTTTTGGCTACACCTTC CASSLRGSFGYTF
TRBJ2-3 . TRBV27 . TGTGCCAGCAGTTTATCTGGACAGTTCACAGATACGCAGTATTTT CASSLSGQFTDTQYF
TRBJ1-2 . TRBV15 . TGTGCCACCAGCTGGGGGCGAGAGGGCTACACCTTC CATSWGREGYTF
TRBJ2-7 . TRBV19 . TGTGCCAGTAGTCTGGGCAGGGGCCCCTACGAGCAGTACTTC CASSLGRGPYEQYF
TRBJ2-7 . TRBV5-6 TRBD1 TGTGCCAGCAGCCGGACAGGGGACGAGCAGTACTTC CASSRTGDEQYF
TRBJ2-3 . TRBV19 TRBD1 TGTGCCACCTCACAGGGGGCGAGAGGCACAGATACGCAGTATTTT CATSQGARGTDTQYF
TRBJ2-1 . TRBV4-1 TRBD2 TGCGCCAGCAGCCAAGACCAGCGGGGGCTCAATGAGCAGTTCTTC CASSQDQRGLNEQFF
TRBJ1-2 . TRBV6-1 . TGTGCCAGCGAATTGGGGGGGCCGAAGGGCTACACCTTC CASELGGPKGYTF
TRBJ2-5 . TRBV13 TRBD2 TGTGCCAGCAGCTTAGTAGGCCTAGCGGGAGTTCAAGAGACCCAGTACTTC CASSLVGLAGVQETQYF
TRBJ1-1 . TRBV5-1 TRBD1 TGCGCCAGCAGCCACCTCGGGACAGGGGCTATGAACACTGAAGCTTTCTTT CASSHLGTGAMNTEAFF
TRBJ2-2 . TRBV19 TRBD2 TGTGCCAGTAGTGAACTAGCGGGGCGCACCGGGGAGCTGTTTTTT CASSELAGRTGELFF
TRBJ2-5 . TRBV2 . TGTGCCAGCACCAGGCAAGAGACCCAGTACTTC CASTRQETQYF
TRBJ2-7 . TRBV5-1 TRBD1 TGCGCCAGCAGCTTCGGGGACAGGGGGGCCTACGAGCAGTACTTC CASSFGDRGAYEQYF
TRBJ2-7 . TRBV11-3 . TGTGCCAGCAGCCAAGGCAGGTGGTTCCCCTACGAGCAGTACTTC CASSQGRWFPYEQYF
TRBJ1-5 . TRBV12-5 TRBD1 TGTGCTAGTGGCCGGACAGGGGGCGGTCAGCCCCAGCATTTT CASGRTGGGQPQHF
TRBJ1-5 . TRBV19 TRBD1 TGTGCCAGTAGTGTGGACAGGGGGGCCAATCAGCCCCAGCATTTT CASSVDRGANQPQHF
TRBJ2-7 . TRBV6-5 . TGTGCCAGCAGCCGTACTTCCTCCTACGAGCAGTACTTC CASSRTSSYEQYF
TRBJ2-1 . TRBV7-8 TRBD2 TGTGCCAGCAGCTTATATCCTGCGGGAGGAAATGAGCAGTTCTTC CASSLYPAGGNEQFF
TRBJ2-5 . TRBV7-2 . TGTGCCAGCAGCCCCCTCCCCCGGGACTTCCAAGAGACCCAGTACTTC CASSPLPRDFQETQYF
TRBJ2-1 . TRBV5-1 TRBD2 TGCGCCAGCAGCTACTTAGCGGGAGAGGGTAATGAGCAGTTCTTC CASSYLAGEGNEQFF
TRBJ1-2 . TRBV18 . TGTGCCAGCTCACCGGACAGCTATGGCTACACCTTC CASSPDSYGYTF
TRBJ2-2 . TRBV30 . TGTGCCTGGATTCTCCGGAGGGGGACAGCCGGGGAGCTGTTTTTT CAWILRRGTAGELFF
TRBJ1-3 . TRBV5-1 . TGCGCCAGCAGCTTGGACAGTTACTCTGGAAACACCATATATTTT CASSLDSYSGNTIYF
TRBJ1-1 . TRBV5-1 . TGCGCCAGCAGCCCCGGTGCCGGTATGAACACTGAAGCTTTCTTT CASSPGAGMNTEAFF
TRBJ2-1 . TRBV4-1 TRBD2 TGCGCCAGCAGCCTGAGCGGGGGACGGGGCGATGAGCAGTTCTTC CASSLSGGRGDEQFF
TRBJ1-2 . TRBV9 . TGTGCCAGCTCACGCAGGGGTAACTATGGCTACACCTTC CASSRRGNYGYTF
TRBJ1-5 . TRBV29-1 . TGCAGCGTTGAGGTCCAGGTAGATCAGCCCCAGCATTTT CSVEVQVDQPQHF
TRBJ2-1 . TRBV5-1 TRBD2 TGCGCCAGCAGCGGCCTAGCGGGAGAGGGTGAGCAGTTCTTC CASSGLAGEGEQFF
TRBJ1-2 . TRBV4-1 TRBD1 TGCGCCAGCAGCCCACCGGGACAGCCTTATGGCTACACCTTC CASSPPGQPYGYTF
TRBJ1-1 . TRBV7-3 . TGTGCCAGCAGCTTAAGTAGGGGGTATGGGACTGAAGCTTTCTTT CASSLSRGYGTEAFF
TRBJ2-7 . TRBV15 . TGTGCCACCAGCAGAGATAAACTAGTAACCCTCGGGCAGTACTTC CATSRDKLVTLGQYF
TRBJ1-5 . TRBV28 TRBD1 TGTGCCAGCAGTTTCCAGGGGGCGAGCAATCAGCCCCAGCATTTT CASSFQGASNQPQHF
TRBJ2-6 . TRBV5-1 . TGCGCCAGCAGCATCGGACAGATAACCGGGGCCAACGTCCTGACTTTC CASSIGQITGANVLTF
TRBJ1-5 . TRBV19 TRBD1 TGTGCCAGTAGTACTCGGGACAGACGCAATCAGCCCCAGCATTTT CASSTRDRRNQPQHF
TRBJ1-1 . TRBV7-2 . TGTGCCAGCAGCTTAGGCACAGGGCGTCAAGCTTTCTTT CASSLGTGRQAFF
TRBJ1-1 . TRBV18 . TGTGCCAGCTCACCACCTCTTTGGGGGGGCCAGAACACTGAAGCTTTCTTT CASSPPLWGGQNTEAFF
TRBJ2-1 . TRBV29-1 . TGCAGCGTTGTTTTTCGGTACGCGCCGACCTACAATGAGCAGTTCTTC CSVVFRYAPTYNEQFF
TRBJ1-2 . TRBV7-9 TRBD1 TGTGCCAGCAGCAGGGGACAGTCGGACTATGGCTACACCTTC CASSRGQSDYGYTF
TRBJ1-5 . TRBV21-1 . TGTGCCAGCACCCGAGATCAGCCCCAGCATTTT CASTRDQPQHF
TRBJ2-7 . TRBV18 TRBD1 TGTGCCAGCTCACTTGAGACAGGGGGCGCGGGGGAGCAGTACTTC CASSLETGGAGEQYF
TRBJ2-1 . TRBV29-1 TRBD1 TGCAGCGTTGATACAGGGGGGCTCCCCTACAATGAGCAGTTCTTC CSVDTGGLPYNEQFF
TRBJ1-1 . TRBV13 . TGTGCCAGCAGCTTAGGGAGAGGACAGCCGGGGTACGCTGAAGCTTTCTTT CASSLGRGQPGYAEAFF
TRBJ2-1 . TRBV15 . TGTGCCACCAGCAGAGGGGTCGGAGGGGCGAATGAGCAGTTCTTC CATSRGVGGANEQFF
TRBJ1-1 . TRBV2 TRBD1 TGTGCCAGCAGTTCGAGGACAGGGCTGACTGAAGCTTTCTTT CASSSRTGLTEAFF
TRBJ2-7 . TRBV30 . TGTGCCTGGAGGGGACTTCTTTCCGAGCAGTACTTC CAWRGLLSEQYF
TRBJ1-4 . TRBV7-9 TRBD1 TGTGCCAGCAGCTTAGGACAGGGGGCGAATAATGAAAAACTGTTTTTT CASSLGQGANNEKLFF
TRBJ2-2 . TRBV19 . TGTGCCAGTAGGATCAGGGTACCCACCGGGGAGCTGTTTTTT CASRIRVPTGELFF
TRBJ2-7 . TRBV5-3 . TGTGCCAGAAGCTTGGTGCAGGGTCGCTACGAGCAGTACTTC CARSLVQGRYEQYF
TRBJ1-1 . TRBV2 TRBD1 TGTGCCACCCACCGGGACAGGGACACTGAAGCTTTCTTT CATHRDRDTEAFF
TRBJ1-3 . TRBV19 . TGTGCCAGTACCCTGGCGGCGTCCGACTCTGGAAACACCATATATTTT CASTLAASDSGNTIYF
TRBJ2-3 . TRBV14 . TGTGCCAGCAGCCAAGGGAGCTCTACGCAGTATTTT CASSQGSSTQYF
TRBJ2-1 . TRBV28 TRBD1 TGTGCCAGCAGTCGAATTGGACAGGGGATGTCGAGCTCCTACAATGAGCAGTTCTTC CASSRIGQGMSSSYNEQFF
TRBJ2-3 . TRBV7-9 . TGTGCCAGCAGCCCGGGAGCAGATACGCAGTATTTT CASSPGADTQYF
TRBJ2-7 . TRBV7-2 . TGTGCGGTGGGGCGCGGCCCCCTCCGAGAGCAGTACTTC CAVGRGPLREQYF
TRBJ1-4 medium-sized TRBV6-1 . TGTGCCAGCAGTGATGATGGGGCGGCAAGTGAAAAACTGTTTTTT CASSDDGAASEKLFF